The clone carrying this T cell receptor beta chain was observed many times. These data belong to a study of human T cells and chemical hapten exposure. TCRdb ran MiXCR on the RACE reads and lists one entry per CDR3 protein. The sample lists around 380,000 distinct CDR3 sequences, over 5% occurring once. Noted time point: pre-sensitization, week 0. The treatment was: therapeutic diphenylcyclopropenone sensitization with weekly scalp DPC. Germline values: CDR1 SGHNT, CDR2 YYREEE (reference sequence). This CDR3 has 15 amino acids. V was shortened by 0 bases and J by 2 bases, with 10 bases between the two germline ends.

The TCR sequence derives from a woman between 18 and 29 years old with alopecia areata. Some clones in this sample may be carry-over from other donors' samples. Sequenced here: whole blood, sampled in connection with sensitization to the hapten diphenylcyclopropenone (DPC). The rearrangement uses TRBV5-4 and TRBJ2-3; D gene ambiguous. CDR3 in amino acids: CASSLGVSYTDTQYF. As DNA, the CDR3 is TGTGCCAGCAGCTTGGGGGTTTCTTACACAGATACGCAGTATTTT.